This T cell receptor beta chain was identified during a study of T cell responses to AZD1222 COVID-19 vaccine. Whole-study findings and limits: Samples come after the peak T cell response, not at day 14.

On this clone: What it recognizes is unknown.

V lost 3 bases and J 6 bases, leaving 18 bases between the germline ends. The CDR3 runs to 15 residues. The germline V gene encodes CDR1 MNHEY and CDR2 SMNVEV (reference sequence). TCRdb's copy holds only in-frame clones and misses some; the assay was immunoSEQ multiplex PCR. The sample includes 55,000 to 75,000 clones, around 90% of them seen just once. The material sequenced was peripheral blood, taken on day 0 of AZD1222 vaccination. The receptor comes from an adult in good health. The gene calls are TRBV27 and TRBJ2-7; possibly TRBD1 for D (6 bases). In nucleotides, the CDR3 is TGTGCCAGCAGTTTGTGGGTTGCAGGGGTGAGCGAGCAGTACTTC. Its protein product is CASSLWVAGVSEQYF.